This T cell receptor (beta chain) emerged from a study of blood T cell repertoires in COVID-19. Using immunoSEQ multiplex PCR, the repertoire was profiled, and TCRdb retains in-frame clones only, with some absent. The sample lists about 210,000 clones, about nine tenths seen once, with 0.7% to 0.95% in the top ten. Per the germline V gene, CDR1 is MNHEY and CDR2 is SMNVEV (reference sequence). Trimming removed 4 bases at V and 5 bases at J, with 14 bases between. This CDR3 contains 15 residues. The clonotype comes from a woman in her 70s with acute or convalescent COVID-19. The chain joins TRBV27 to TRBJ1-4; a weak D match, TRBD1 (6 bases). What was sequenced was peripheral blood. The CDR3 DNA sequence: TGTGCCAGCAGTTCCGGTGGGACATCCAATGAAAAACTGTTTTTT. Amino acid sequence: CASSSGGTSNEKLFF.